This TCR beta chain was profiled in a study of cytomegalovirus exposure and HLA in healthy donors. Sequenced by immunoSEQ multiplex PCR; TCRdb stores in-frame clones only, minus some. The data contain fewer than 120,000 clones, approximately 88% of them singletons. J gave up 1 base and V 4 bases, and 7 bases lay outside the gene matches. Germline CDR1 MNHEY, CDR2 SVGAGI. This CDR3 is built from 16 residues. The J gene is TRBJ2-3, the V gene TRBV6-5; 8 nucleotides align to TRBD1. The sample taken for sequencing was PBMCs. The receptor's source is a woman in her thirties in good health and CMV-seropositive. In nucleotides, the CDR3 is TGTGCCAGCAGTTTAAAGACAGGGGTTGGCACAGATACGCAGTATTTT. It encodes CASSLKTGVGTDTQYF.